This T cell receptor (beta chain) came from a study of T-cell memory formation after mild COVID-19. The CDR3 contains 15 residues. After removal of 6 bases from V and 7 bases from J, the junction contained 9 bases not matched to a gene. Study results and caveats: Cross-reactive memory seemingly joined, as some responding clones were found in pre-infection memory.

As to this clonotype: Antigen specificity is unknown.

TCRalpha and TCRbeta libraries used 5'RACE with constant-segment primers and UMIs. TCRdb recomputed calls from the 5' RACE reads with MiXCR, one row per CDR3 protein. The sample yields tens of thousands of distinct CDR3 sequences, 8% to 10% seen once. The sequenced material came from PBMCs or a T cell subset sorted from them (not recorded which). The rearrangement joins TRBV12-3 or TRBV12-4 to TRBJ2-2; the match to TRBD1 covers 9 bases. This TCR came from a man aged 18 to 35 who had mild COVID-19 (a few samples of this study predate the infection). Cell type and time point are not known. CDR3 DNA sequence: TGTGCCAGCAGACCACTACAGGGGGCGAACGGGGAGCTGTTTTTT. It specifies CASRPLQGANGELFF.